The sequence of this TCR beta chain was determined in a study of cytomegalovirus exposure and HLA in healthy donors. With 60 Vbeta and 13 Jbeta primers, the PCR was carried out. Sequencing used immunoSEQ multiplex PCR; TCRdb keeps in-frame clones, though not all of them. Across around 75,000 clones, the top ten clones capture 1.4% to 1.5% of the sample. The CDR3 loop spans 13 amino acids. V gave up 1 base and J gave up 8 bases, with 11 bases separating them. The germline V gene has CDR1 KGHSH and CDR2 LQKENI. The chain couples TRBV18 to TRBJ1-2; no reliable D call. This receptor was taken from a woman in her sixties or seventies in good health and CMV-seronegative. The specimen sequenced was PBMCs. CDR3 loop: CASSPLRAEGYTF. The CDR3, as DNA: TGTGCCAGCTCACCACTGAGGGCGGAGGGCTACACCTTC. Based on the CDR3 plus reference TRBV18 and TRBJ1-2, the full variable domain is NAGVMQNPRHLVRRRGQEARLRCSPMKGHSHVYWYRQLPEEGLKFMVYLQKENIIDESGMPKERFSAEFPKEGPSILRIQQVVRGDSAAYFCASSPLRAEGYTFGSGTRLTVV.